This T cell receptor beta chain was observed in a study of control samples from healthy donors and cancer patients. Some clones are missing from TCRdb's copy, which holds only in-frame ones; the method was immunoSEQ multiplex PCR. The table includes 390,000 or so clones, approximately 92% detected once. The germline V gene encodes CDR1 PRHDT and CDR2 FYEKMQ (reference sequence). This CDR3 spans 18 amino acids. J lost 5 bases, V lost 1 base, and 12 bases had no gene match. This TCR was recovered from a man between 35 and 55 years old with head and neck cancer. Sequenced material: PBMCs. The chain carries TRBV13 and TRBJ2-1; 9 nucleotides match TRBD2. Here the CDR3 DNA reads TGTGCCAGCAGCTTAGAGTGGGGTAGCGGGAGTACCAACAATGAGCAGTTCTTC. This encodes CASSLEWGSGSTNNEQFF. Full variable domain (remainder filled in from reference TRBV13 and TRBJ2-1): AAGVIQSPRHLIKEKRETATLKCYPIPRHDTVYWYQQGPGQDPQFLISFYEKMQSDKGSIPDRFSAQQFSDYHSELNMSSLELGDSALYFCASSLEWGSGSTNNEQFFGPGTRLTVL.